The rows below give T cell receptor beta chains drawn from one sample of a study of T cells in Graves' hyperthyroidism and ophthalmopathy. TCRdb used MiXCR to reprocess the multiplex PCR reads, holding one entry per CDR3 protein. The sample holds 270,000 or so distinct CDR3 sequences, less than 30% seen once. Sequencing was performed on blood. These receptors were taken from a man aged 40-49 years with Graves' hyperthyroidism that later progressed to Graves' ophthalmopathy. Both conserved end residues are part of each CDR3.

V: TRBV6-5
J: TRBJ2-7
CDR3: CASSYSTPYEQYF

V: TRBV6-1
J: TRBJ1-2
CDR3: CASSAPGQGAGYTF

V: TRBV25-1
J: TRBJ2-7
CDR3: CASSGGRYRYSYEQYF

V: TRBV6-1
J: TRBJ2-5
CDR3: CASTSPGRQETQYF

V: TRBV10-3
J: TRBJ2-7
CDR3: CAISAGWEQYF

V: TRBV28
J: TRBJ2-5
CDR3: CASRYQGWETQYF

V: TRBV11-2
J: TRBJ1-5
CDR3: CASSLAHVNQPQHF

V: TRBV6-5
J: TRBJ2-5
CDR3: CASSYPQSGRAEETQYF

V: TRBV6-2/TRBV6-3
J: TRBJ2-2
CDR3: CASSRTSGLSGELFF

V: TRBV25-1
J: TRBJ2-5
CDR3: CASSGDRGSETQYF

V: TRBV24-1
J: TRBJ2-7
CDR3: CATSDLEGRGIHEQYF

V: TRBV6-4
J: TRBJ2-5
CDR3: CASSEGQAVVTQYF

V: TRBV6-2/TRBV6-3
J: TRBJ2-5
CDR3: CASSRDRGQETQYF

V: TRBV30
J: TRBJ2-7
CDR3: CAWSVDYPGVEQYF

V: TRBV4-2
J: TRBJ2-2
CDR3: CASSQDIGTTTGELFF

V: TRBV24-1
J: TRBJ2-2
CDR3: CATSDFAGTSNTGELFF

V: TRBV20-1
J: TRBJ2-7
CDR3: CSATGTSGSYEQYF

V: TRBV30
J: TRBJ1-1
CDR3: CAWSVPGTLFGEAFF

V: TRBV20-1
J: TRBJ2-7
CDR3: CSATSTYEQYF

V: TRBV7-8
J: TRBJ1-1
CDR3: CASGPLAGITEAFF

V: TRBV27
J: TRBJ2-2
CDR3: CAGSSQGVRTGELFF

V: TRBV6-2/TRBV6-3
J: TRBJ2-7
CDR3: CASTGRGQAYEQYF

V: TRBV12-3/TRBV12-4
J: TRBJ2-2
CDR3: CASSFGTGELFF

V: TRBV12-3/TRBV12-4
J: TRBJ1-3
CDR3: CASSSRGSGNTIYF

V: TRBV6-1
J: TRBJ1-1
CDR3: CASSEASRRDTEAFF

V: TRBV19
J: TRBJ2-7
CDR3: CASSSLTSYEQYF

V: TRBV12-3/TRBV12-4
J: TRBJ2-1
CDR3: CASSSQRLASSYNEQFF

V: TRBV6-2/TRBV6-3
J: TRBJ2-7
CDR3: CASRPLAGAYEQYF

V: TRBV20-1
J: TRBJ1-1
CDR3: CSASTGRMSTEAFF

V: TRBV11-3
J: TRBJ2-2
CDR3: CASSTARTTGELFF

V: TRBV6-5
J: TRBJ1-2
CDR3: CASSFLRFRGYTF

V: TRBV20-1
J: TRBJ1-1
CDR3: CSAQRGSEAFF

V: TRBV20-1
J: TRBJ1-1
CDR3: CSAKPTPNTEAFF

V: TRBV27
J: TRBJ2-2
CDR3: CASSFRRGKTNTGELFF

V: TRBV18
J: TRBJ1-5
CDR3: CASSAGTLNQPQHF

V: TRBV20-1
J: TRBJ2-7
CDR3: CSARATGGMYEQYF

V: TRBV24-1
J: TRBJ2-2
CDR3: CATSAQLAGANTGELFF

V: TRBV4-1
J: TRBJ2-7
CDR3: CASSQRDLAYEQYF

V: TRBV7-2
J: TRBJ1-2
CDR3: CASSFSSVCGYTF

V: TRBV12-3/TRBV12-4
J: TRBJ1-1
CDR3: CASRSRMNTEAFF

V: TRBV27
J: TRBJ2-5
CDR3: CASSLWGVSGNQETQYF

V: TRBV30
J: TRBJ1-2
CDR3: CAWSVTGGYTF

V: TRBV19
J: TRBJ1-1
CDR3: CASRDRKNTEAFF